The 9 T cell receptor beta chains in this list originate from one sample, sequenced in a study of T cell responses to AZD1222 COVID-19 vaccine. Using immunoSEQ multiplex PCR, the repertoire was profiled, and TCRdb retains in-frame clones only, with some absent. The table includes around 120,000 clones, 75% to 90% detected once. The material sequenced was peripheral blood, taken on day 0 of MenACWY control vaccination. The receptors here all came from an adult in good health.

This chain links TRBV7-9 with TRBJ1-2, with a possible D match to TRBD1 (5 bases). V was cut by 4 bases and J by 1 base, with 13 bases left in between. This CDR3 region has 15 residues. CDR1 is SEHNR, CDR2 FQNEAQ, per germline (reference sequence). CDR3 sequence: CASSSAIRGNYGYTF. In DNA form, the CDR3 reads TGTGCCAGCAGCTCGGCCATTAGGGGTAACTATGGCTACACCTTC.

This clone came up a few times. The chain couples TRBV28 to TRBJ1-5; D perhaps matches TRBD1 (5 bases). CDR3 length: 13 residues. Trimming took 7 bases from V and 5 from J, leaving 12 bases between them. From germline, CDR1 is MDHEN and CDR2 SYDVKM. CDR3 sequence (DNA): TGTGCCAGCACGGGCCAGGGAGATCAGCCCCAGCATTTT. Encoded protein: CASTGQGDQPQHF.

The V call is TRBV12-3 or TRBV12-4, the J call TRBJ1-6, with D maybe TRBD1 (5 bases). The CDR3 is made up of 13 amino acids. V was cut by 1 base and J by 7 bases, with 5 bases left in between. CDR3 nucleotides: TGTGCCAGCAGTTTAGGGGACAATTCACCCCTCCACTTT. Its protein product is CASSLGDNSPLHF.

The V call is TRBV5-8, the J call TRBJ1-4; unclear D gene. This CDR3 has 14 residues. V was clipped by 5 bases and J by 8 bases, with 16 bases between them. CDR1 is SGHTS, CDR2 YDEGEE, per germline. CDR3 residues: CASRGLSGNEKLFF. The DNA of the CDR3 is TGTGCCAGCAGAGGGCTCTCGGGGAACGAAAAACTGTTTTTT.

The rearrangement links TRBV25-1 to TRBJ1-2; D not resolved. The CDR3 has 14 residues. Per germline, CDR1 MGHDK and CDR2 SYGVNS. The germline V and J ends were trimmed by 5 bases and 10 bases, with 20 bases remaining between them. For the CDR3, the DNA is TGTGCCAGCAGTACGGGTCAGGACGGTTTGTCCTACACCTTC. Translating gives CASSTGQDGLSYTF.

As concerns this clone: The sample contains more than one DNA sequence encoding this CDR3. V usage is TRBV19 and J usage is TRBJ2-7; D tentatively fits TRBD1 or TRBD2 (5 bases each). V gave up 5 bases and J gave up 0 bases, with 11 bases separating them. From germline, CDR1 is LNHDA and CDR2 SQIVND (reference sequence). The CDR3 totals 14 residues. The CDR3 here is CASSPGTASYEQYF. For the CDR3, the DNA is TGTGCCAGTAGTCCAGGGACGGCCTCCTACGAGCAGTACTTC. The full variable domain, its missing parts supplied by reference TRBV19 and TRBJ2-7, is DGGITQSPKYLFRKEGQNVTLSCEQNLNHDAMYWYRQDPGQGLRLIYYSQIVNDFQKGDIAEGYSVSREKKESFPLTVTSAQKNPTAFYLCASSPGTASYEQYFGPGTRLTVT.

V gene TRBV7-2 combines with J gene TRBJ2-7; D remains ambiguous. Trimming left V 3 bases short and J 0 bases short, with 9 bases between. The germline V gene encodes CDR1 SGHTA and CDR2 FQGNSA. The CDR3 runs to 14 residues. CDR3 in amino acids: CASSFSESSYEQYF. In DNA form, the CDR3 reads TGTGCCAGCAGCTTCTCAGAGAGCTCCTACGAGCAGTACTTC.

This chain joins TRBV18 and TRBJ2-2; 8 positions agree with TRBD1. Germline V gene data show CDR1 as KGHSH and CDR2 as LQKENI. Losses at the gene ends were 1 base for V and 3 bases for J; bases not matched to a gene: 10. CDR3 length equals 18 residues. CDR3 nucleotides: TGTGCCAGCTCACCACGGACAGGGAGGAAACTCGACACCGGGGAGCTGTTTTTT. This encodes CASSPRTGRKLDTGELFF.

The V call is TRBV7-3, the J call TRBJ2-3; tentatively, D is TRBD1 (6 bases). Trimming stripped 6 bases from V and 2 bases from J, with 21 bases between. This CDR3 spans 17 amino acids. Germline CDR1 SGHTA, CDR2 FQGTGA. The CDR3 DNA reads as TGTGCCAGCAGGGGTGGGGGCCTCGGTGTGTTCACAGATACGCAGTATTTT. Protein sequence: CASRGGGLGVFTDTQYF.